Given below is one T cell receptor beta chain in context. Its recognized antigen is unknown. Qualities for individual bases were not recorded, and no much larger clone is one base off. The donors were roughly 39 Caucasian individuals from Russia, aged roughly 6 to 90 years, who were systemically healthy. About 10 milliliters of peripheral blood were collected from each donor into EDTA-treated Vacutainer tubes. Ficoll-Paque density-gradient centrifugation was used to isolate PBMCs, with at least 6 million per sample. Trizol reagent was used to extract total RNA from the PBMCs, yielding at least 5.5 micrograms per sample. The percentages of naive CD45RAhigh/CD27high T cells were determined by flow cytometry on a PBMC aliquot from every donor. This record comes from a study of blood T cells in healthy people across ages (dated by TCRdb to 2015 to 2017). At the level of the whole study: In model experiments, template switching captured roughly one uniquely barcoded TCR beta cDNA molecule for every two T cells. The donors were divided into four age groups: young (average approximately 17 years), middle-aged (around 41), aged (about 62) and long-lived (about 79). To track age-related changes in TCR beta repertoire diversity, the study relied on deep sequencing normalized with unique cDNA molecular identifiers. To avoid experimental bias, donors of different ages were spread randomly across the sequencing lanes. The study analyzed two additional independent replicas of 1 million unique cDNA reads from the same blood draw for two donors, one aged 18 to 30 and one aged 80 or older.

The V and J ends are trimmed by 0 bases and 4 bases, leaving 13 bases between them. The germline V gene gives CDR1 as LGHNA and CDR2 as YSLEER. The CDR3, from cysteine to phenylalanine, totals 15 residues. Left in the record is the CDR3 DNA by itself, 45 bases read in frame from the first base. Library prep was done by 5' RACE. Data came from an Illumina HiSeq 2500. A second roughly 6 to 11 cycle PCR used a sample-barcoded 5' primer and a J-beta primer mix. Each TCR beta cDNA molecule received a unique molecular identifier from a template-switch 5' adaptor carrying 12 random nucleotides. Each sample yielded at least 2.5 million CDR3-containing paired-end reads. The Mint cDNA synthesis kit, primed by a TRBC-specific oligonucleotide, was used to synthesize first-strand cDNA from all RNA. After uracil-DNA glycosylase treatment, a first 18-cycle PCR used universal primers M1SS and BC2_uni_R on all cDNA. The published analysis was carried out like this. Normalization of each sample was performed by random selection of 1 million high-quality reads, each carrying a distinct molecular identifier. Reads with shared molecular identifiers were discarded instead of being binned into consensus sequences. CDR3 identification, clonotype clustering and error correction used MiTCR with a Q25 quality threshold and the strictest error-elimination algorithm. A nonparametric unseen species model with Euler transformation was used to estimate a lower bound on total TCR beta diversity. TCRdb redid the processing of the public reads, applying fastp at Q25 and MiXCR, and retained in-frame beta chains. CDR3 protein duplicates are merged, each entry listing the most common genes and DNA. The V and J calls, along with clone size, are taken from TCRdb and not from the paper's own processing. This sample holds roughly 2 million distinct CDR3 sequences; 49% were observed only once. The ten top clones hold approximately 2% of the sample.

General conclusions and limits of the study: Observed TCR beta diversity per million T cells fell roughly linearly with age, and a significant reduction was already apparent by age around 44. The CMV infection status of donors was not known, potentially confounding age-related changes in expanded clonotypes. A strong correlation was found between observed TCR beta diversity and the percentage of naive T cells measured by flow cytometry. Total diversity estimates from one million sequenced T cells were considered lower bounds and underestimates. Because profiling used bulk unsorted PBMCs, naive and antigen-experienced compartments could not be compared conclusively. Compared with the aged group, more naive CD4+ T cells, fewer expanded clones and increased TCR diversity were shown by the long-lived group, suggesting age selection.

Sequenced sample: blood. This receptor was taken from a woman aged 40 to 50 in good health. This chain is built from TRBV4-3 and TRBJ2-7, with no confident D gene call. The CDR3: CASSQDRKEAYEQYF. In nucleotides, the sequence is TGCGCCAGCAGCCAAGATAGGAAAGAGGCGTACGAGCAGTACTTC.